The clone carrying this TCR beta chain appeared a single time. The antigen remains unidentified. This sample was included in a study of cytomegalovirus exposure and HLA in healthy donors. Study in general: Of the donors genotyped, 398 in all, about 82% fell in the Caucasian-associated ancestry cluster. The study's findings and limits: Immune exposure was documented only through CMV serostatus. A later analysis reported that several of the most significant clusters appeared to be linked to common viral pathogens, among them Epstein-Barr virus. Association of under 20,000 TCR beta sequences with HLA alleles was found at 0.05 false discovery rate in a later analysis.

This CDR3 is 14 amino acids long. Germline V gives CDR1 SGHRS, CDR2 YFSETQ. Trimming stripped 2 bases from V and 1 base from J, with 7 bases between. With 60 Vbeta and 13 Jbeta primers, the PCR was carried out. TCRdb's table, derived via immunoSEQ multiplex PCR, lists solely in-frame clones and lacks some. The sample holds 65,000 to 95,000 clones, over 65% seen once. This chain joins TRBV5-1 and TRBJ2-1; perhaps TRBD1 as D (6 bases). This receptor was taken from a man in his fifties or sixties in good health and CMV-seronegative. The sample comprised PBMCs. The CDR3 here is CASSFGQSYNEQFF. CDR3 nucleotide sequence: TGCGCCAGCAGCTTCGGACAGTCCTACAATGAGCAGTTCTTC.